The clone carrying this T cell receptor (beta chain) was counted ten times or more. The data derive from a study of neurological immune-mediated disorders. Time point of the sample: longitudinal time-point 3. With V trimmed by 5 bases and J by 0 bases, 6 bases remained unmatched. Germline V CDR1 and CDR2: SGHTA, FQGTGA. CDR3 length: 16 amino acids. A single record per CDR3 protein comes from TCRdb applying MiXCR to the 5' RACE reads. Seen here are about 53,000 distinct CDR3 sequences, roughly 8% observed once, and the top ten hold 1.5% to 2%. Sequencing input: PBMCs. This chain links TRBV7-3 with TRBJ2-2; 7 nucleotides line up with TRBD2. This TCR was recovered from a middle-aged woman in good health. CDR3 bases: TGTGCCAGCAGCCTCCCCGGGGGGTCGAACACCGGGGAGCTGTTTTTT. Translated: CASSLPGGSNTGELFF.